One and the same sample provided the 30 T cell receptor beta chains below, sequenced in a study of shared clonotypes between healthy human individuals (dated by TCRdb to 2019 to 2021). Libraries were constructed by the immunoSEQ multiplex PCR assay. What TCRdb holds here is the immuneACCESS table cut down to in-frame rearrangements. Part of the clones is not present; checked against another copy, under half of the missing clones reflect an unresolved V gene, and the others are unexplained. The sample data list roughly 500,000 clones, and roughly 80% of these were observed just once. The ten largest clones add up to roughly 13% of the sample. The sequenced sample was PBMCs. The source is a woman aged 35 to 49 in good health. Some clones in this sample may be carry-over from other donors' samples.

Concerning this clone: It differs at one base from a far larger clone, so likely a read error. Within the sample, other DNA sequences also encode this same CDR3. V usage is TRBV7-9 and J usage is TRBJ1-3, with D possibly being TRBD1 (6 bases). CDR3 length: 15 residues. Germline V CDR1 and CDR2: SEHNR, FQNEAQ (reference sequence). Deletions cut 5 bases from V and 4 bases from J, with 15 bases between. The CDR3 protein is CASSQRTGSGNTIYF. In DNA form, the CDR3 reads TGTGCCAGCAGCCAACGAACAGGGTCGGGAAACACCATATATTTT.

This chain connects TRBV28 to TRBJ1-4; D perhaps matches TRBD1 (5 bases). The CDR3 length is 15 residues. V lost 6 bases, J lost 3 bases, and 14 bases lay in between. Looked up from germline, CDR1 is MDHEN and CDR2 is SYDVKM. The CDR3 region is CASSPSGSSNEKLFF. CDR3 nucleotides: TGTGCCAGCAGCCCCTCAGGGTCGTCTAATGAAAAACTGTTTTTT.

V gene TRBV2 combines with J gene TRBJ2-1; the match to TRBD2 covers 11 bases. The length of the CDR3 is 14 residues. V shed 4 bases, J shed 9 bases, and the junction held 5 bases outside the gene matches. Per germline, CDR1 SNHLY and CDR2 FYNNEI. The CDR3: CASSALAGVSEQFF. The CDR3 nucleotides are TGTGCCAGCAGTGCACTAGCGGGGGTTAGTGAGCAGTTCTTC.

This rearrangement joins TRBV28 to TRBJ2-5, with a possible D match to TRBD2 (5 bases). Germline-derived CDR1 and CDR2 are MDHEN and SYDVKM. The CDR3 consists of 14 residues. The germline V and J ends were trimmed by 5 bases and 1 base, with 11 bases remaining between them. CDR3 amino acids: CASSPPGFQETQYF. DNA for the CDR3: TGTGCCAGCAGTCCCCCGGGATTCCAAGAGACCCAGTACTTC.

The chain recombines TRBV18 with TRBJ2-3; 10 bases match TRBD2. The J segment lost 1 base and the V segment lost 6 bases, leaving 16 bases of the junction unmatched. Germline values: CDR1 KGHSH, CDR2 LQKENI. The CDR3 has 19 residues. This chain's CDR3 is CASSPPPSGRAVGTDTQYF. The DNA of the CDR3 is TGTGCCAGCTCCCCCCCGCCCAGCGGGAGGGCCGTGGGCACAGATACGCAGTATTTT.

In the case of this clone: This is likely an artifact of a read error, given a far larger clone one base away. Other DNA sequences in this sample translate to the same CDR3. The chain is built from TRBV27 and TRBJ1-2; a possible D gene is TRBD1 (6 bases). Germline-derived CDR1 and CDR2 are MNHEY and SMNVEV (reference sequence). The CDR3 extends over 14 amino acids. CDR3 sequence (DNA): TGTGCCAGCAGTCCCGGACAGCTCCCCTCCGGCTACACATTC. It codes for CASSPGQLPSGYTF.

A single count supports this clone. The CDR3 here is CASSYRPEEKLFF. CDR3 coding DNA: TGTGCCAGCAGTTACAGACCGGAAGAAAAACTGTTTTTT. V is TRBV6-6 and J is TRBJ1-4, with D hard to call. Trimming cost V 2 bases and J 8 bases, with 9 bases left between them. Germline lookup yields CDR1 MNHNY and CDR2 SVGAGI (reference sequence). The CDR3 covers 13 residues.

V is TRBV2 and J is TRBJ2-7; D may be TRBD1 (5 bases). Germline V gives CDR1 SNHLY, CDR2 FYNNEI. The CDR3 contains 12 residues. Trimming cost V 7 bases and J 3 bases, with 10 bases left between them. CDR3: CASKGIFYEQYF. In nucleotides, the CDR3 is TGTGCCAGCAAGGGGATTTTCTACGAGCAGTACTTC.

The chain has TRBV9 and TRBJ2-3; 8 nucleotides match TRBD2. V lost 4 bases and J lost 2; bases outside the gene matches: 9. Germline-derived CDR1 and CDR2 are SGDLS and YYNGEE. The CDR3 is 16 residues long. The chain's CDR3 is CASSPGLAPSTDTQYF. The CDR3, as DNA: TGTGCCAGCAGCCCCGGACTAGCCCCGTCCACAGATACGCAGTATTTT.

The chain joins TRBV29-1 to TRBJ2-5, with 12 positions matching TRBD2. Germline trimming cut 2 bases from V and 7 bases from J; bases unmatched to any gene: 8. The germline gives CDR1 SQVTM, CDR2 ANQGSEA. The CDR3 is 15 residues long. The CDR3: CSVEPSGRAQGTQYF. CDR3 bases: TGCAGCGTTGAACCTAGCGGGAGGGCCCAGGGGACCCAGTACTTC.

J is TRBJ2-2 and V is TRBV29-1; 11 nucleotides match TRBD2. J lost 6 bases, V lost 6 bases, and 12 bases had no gene match. Per the germline V gene, CDR1 is SQVTM and CDR2 is ANQGSEA. CDR3 length equals 16 residues. In nucleotides, the CDR3 is TGCAGCGTCGGTCTAGCGGGAGGAAAGCCCGCCGGGGAGCTGTTTTTT. Translated, it gives CSVGLAGGKPAGELFF.

The V call is TRBV4-2, the J call TRBJ1-5; D is perhaps TRBD1 (6 bases). Deletions cut 1 base from V and 7 bases from J, with 11 bases between. The germline V gene has CDR1 LGHNA and CDR2 YNFKEQ. The CDR3 totals 14 residues. CDR3 sequence reads: CASSQGFGGQPQHF. For the CDR3, the DNA is TGTGCCAGCAGCCAAGGTTTCGGGGGCCAGCCCCAGCATTTT.

V gene TRBV5-6 combines with J gene TRBJ2-7; TRBD1 matches at 10 bases. The V segment lost 4 bases and the J segment 6 bases; nucleotides outside the gene matches: 7. CDR1 is SGHDT and CDR2 is YYEEEE in the germline V gene. This CDR3 contains 14 residues. The CDR3 here is CASSGGQGLGEQYF. The CDR3 DNA is TGTGCCAGCAGCGGGGGACAGGGGCTCGGCGAGCAGTACTTC.

The gene calls are TRBV29-1 and TRBJ1-2, with TRBD1 as a possible D gene (6 bases). This CDR3 is 15 amino acids long. Germline V gene sequence: CDR1 SQVTM, CDR2 ANQGSEA. V was cut by 1 base and J by 5 bases, with 17 bases left in between. CDR3 nucleotide sequence: TGCAGCGTTGAAGCTGGGCAGGGGAGATTGTATGGCTACACCTTC. This gives the protein CSVEAGQGRLYGYTF.

This clone was seen at least ten times. The V and J genes are TRBV7-9 and TRBJ1-1, with 7 bases that match TRBD1. Trimming at V came to 5 bases and at J to 7 bases, leaving 7 bases not matched to a gene. The length of the CDR3 is 13 residues. Germline CDR1 is SEHNR and CDR2 is FQNEAQ (reference sequence). DNA for the CDR3: TGTGCCAGCAGCGGATTAGGGACAGATGAAGCTTTCTTT. Its protein is CASSGLGTDEAFF.

Turning to this clone: Given a far larger clone just one base away, this is likely a sequencing read error. The sample has other DNA sequences that encode this CDR3 too. The V call is TRBV19, the J call TRBJ2-5, with a possible D match to TRBD1 (6 bases). Germline-derived CDR1 and CDR2 are LNHDA and SQIVND (reference sequence). CDR3 length: 13 residues. CDR3 in amino acids: CASRIGQTETQYF. In DNA, the CDR3 is TGTGCTAGTCGAATAGGACAGACCGAGACCCAGTACTTC.

Turning to this clone: With only one base between it and a far larger clone, this is likely a read error. The chain uses TRBV4-1 and TRBJ2-7; TRBD1 matches 9 bases. Per germline, CDR1 MGHRA and CDR2 YSYEKL. The CDR3 covers 15 residues. The CDR3 sequence is CASNRLGDRAYEQYF. Here the CDR3 DNA reads TGCGCCAGCAACCGGTTAGGGGACAGGGCCTATGAGCAGTACTTC.

The gene calls are TRBV19 and TRBJ1-2, with 10 positions matching TRBD1. The CDR3 spans 15 residues. J lost 8 bases, V lost 4 bases, and 10 bases had no gene match. Germline V CDR1 and CDR2: LNHDA, SQIVND (reference sequence). CDR3: CASSTQTGGLGGYTF. The CDR3 DNA reads as TGTGCCAGTAGTACCCAGACAGGGGGCCTTGGCGGCTACACCTTC.

The chain has TRBV18 and TRBJ1-1; D possibly corresponds to TRBD1 (6 bases). Deletions cut 4 bases from V and 1 base from J, with 10 bases between. Per germline, CDR1 KGHSH and CDR2 LQKENI. The length of the CDR3 is 14 residues. CDR3 loop: CASSLSRGNTEAFF. CDR3 DNA sequence: TGTGCCAGCTCACTGAGCAGGGGGAACACTGAAGCTTTCTTT.

This clone was seen only once. The chain links TRBV18 to TRBJ2-3; either TRBD1 or TRBD2 may fit D (6 bases each). Trimming removed 3 bases at V and 1 base at J, with 11 bases between. This CDR3 contains 15 residues. Germline lookup yields CDR1 KGHSH and CDR2 LQKENI. CDR3 nucleotide sequence: TGTGCCAGCTCACCCTCGGGGGCGGGCACAGATACGCAGTATTTT. This codes for CASSPSGAGTDTQYF.

The chain employs TRBV18 and TRBJ2-5, with D possibly being TRBD1 (6 bases). The CDR3 runs 15 residues. CDR1 is KGHSH, CDR2 LQKENI, per germline. Trimming removed 5 bases at V and 1 base at J, with 14 bases between. The CDR3 DNA follows: TGTGCCAGCTCAGTCCAACAGGGACCCCAAGAGACCCAGTACTTC. It translates to CASSVQQGPQETQYF.

About this clone itself: A read error may explain this, as a much larger clone is one base away. This is likely a read error, given that the CDR3 carries no conserved phenylalanine or tryptophan at its end. The V gene is TRBV27, the J gene TRBJ2-7, with TRBD2 as a possible D gene (6 bases). This CDR3 has 13 residues. With 6 bases removed from V and 3 bases from J, the gap between germline ends came to 12 bases. Germline V gives CDR1 MNHEY, CDR2 SMNVEV (reference sequence). The CDR3 region is CASSSSGDYEQYS. For the CDR3, the DNA is TGTGCCAGCAGCAGTAGCGGAGACTACGAGCAGTACTCC.

The chain couples TRBV5-5 to TRBJ2-5; possibly TRBD1 for D (6 bases). The DNA end lines up better with TRBJ2-7; the J call may be wrong. This CDR3 contains 14 residues. CDR1 and CDR2 from the germline V gene are SGHKS and YYEKEE (reference sequence). The CDR3 DNA reads TGTGCCAGCAGCCCACGGGACACAAACTACGAGCAGTACTTC. Its protein is CASSPRDTNYEQYF.

The chain employs TRBV19 and TRBJ2-2; D is perhaps TRBD1 (6 bases). The CDR3 length is 15 residues. The V end was cut by 6 bases, the J end by 4 bases, with 15 bases between. Germline values: CDR1 LNHDA, CDR2 SQIVND (reference sequence). The CDR3 loop is CASSGTPTGTGELFF. CDR3 in DNA: TGTGCCAGTAGCGGGACACCTACGGGCACCGGGGAGCTGTTTTTT.

This clone showed up many times. The chain has TRBV15 and TRBJ2-5, with D hard to call. Germline loops: CDR1 LNHNV, CDR2 YYDKDF (reference sequence). With 0 bases removed from V and 4 bases from J, the gap between germline ends came to 12 bases. This CDR3 has 15 residues. The CDR3: CATSRDPLGAETQYF. The DNA for the CDR3 is TGTGCCACCAGCAGAGATCCCCTGGGCGCAGAGACCCAGTACTTC.

On this clone itself: This likely traces to a read error, being one base from a far larger clone. V usage is TRBV28 and J usage is TRBJ2-7, with D possibly called TRBD1 or TRBD2 (5 bases each). Trimming removed 4 bases at V and 6 bases at J, with 22 bases between. CDR1 and CDR2 (germline): MDHEN, SYDVKM. The CDR3 is 16 amino acids. CDR3 sequence: CASSSRDPPPEFEQYF. The CDR3 DNA reads as TGTGCCAGCAGTTCCAGGGACCCTCCCCCTGAGTTCGAGCAGTACTTC.

In its sample, this clone was seen once. The rearrangement uses TRBV28 and TRBJ2-1; 8 bases are shared with TRBD2. Germline CDR1 reads MDHEN; CDR2 reads SYDVKM. V dropped 1 base and J dropped 7; count of bases not matched to a gene: 12. This CDR3 has 17 residues. CDR3 nucleotides: TGTGCCAGCAGTTTATTAACCGGAAGCGGGAGTGGGAATGAGCAGTTCTTC. Encoded protein: CASSLLTGSGSGNEQFF. Filled out from reference TRBV28 and TRBJ2-1, the complete variable domain reads DVKVTQSSRYLVKRTGEKVFLECVQDMDHENMFWYRQDPGLGLRLIYFSYDVKMKEKGDIPEGYSVSREKKERFSLILESASTNQTSMYLCASSLLTGSGSGNEQFFGPGTRLTVL.

This rearrangement joins TRBV4-3 to TRBJ2-4, with a weak D call TRBD2 (5 bases). Germline CDR1 reads LGHNA; CDR2 reads YSLEER. The V end lost 4 bases, the J end lost 0 bases, and 16 bases lay between the germline ends. The CDR3 length is 17 residues. The CDR3 DNA reads as TGCGCCAGCAGCCCTACAAGCGGACCGCTAGCCAAAAACATTCAGTACTTC. This sequence encodes CASSPTSGPLAKNIQYF.

The rearrangement links TRBV18 to TRBJ1-2, with D tentatively TRBD1 (5 bases). Germline V gene data show CDR1 as KGHSH and CDR2 as LQKENI. V was cut by 3 bases and J by 5 bases, with 16 bases left in between. The CDR3 sequence is 15 residues long. Here the CDR3 reads CASSPARDPGYGYTF. DNA for the CDR3: TGTGCCAGCTCACCGGCCAGGGACCCTGGGTATGGCTACACCTTC.

This clone turned up a few times. This CDR3 is CASTAGGPKNTEAFF. The CDR3, as DNA: TGTGCCAGCACCGCCGGGGGACCGAAGAACACTGAAGCTTTCTTT. V and J are TRBV6-5 and TRBJ1-1; tentative D call: TRBD1 (5 bases). With 7 bases removed from V and 1 base from J, the gap between germline ends came to 16 bases. The CDR3 loop spans 15 amino acids. CDR1 MNHEY and CDR2 SVGAGI come from the germline V gene.